This T cell receptor (beta chain) was identified during a study of identical twins. The study, taken as a whole, reports: Weaker excess sharing between twins was seen in beta out-of-frame sequences.

V was clipped by 2 bases and J by 1 base; unmatched bases: 1. Germline lookup yields CDR1 KGHSH and CDR2 LQKENI. The CDR3 has 16 amino acids. TCRdb re-called the 5' RACE reads with MiXCR, one entry per CDR3 protein. Here the sample spans some 97,000 distinct CDR3 sequences, about 6% being singletons. In the case of this clonotype: Its antigen is unidentified.

The chain uses TRBV18 and TRBJ2-2, with 10 bases matching TRBD2. The origin of this receptor is a woman aged 50 to 65 in good health. The sequenced sample consisted of memory T cells sorted from blood. The CDR3 coding sequence is TGTGCCAGCTCACCAAGACTAGCGGGGAACACCGGGGAGCTGTTTTTT. Translation: CASSPRLAGNTGELFF. Looking up the rest from reference TRBV18 and TRBJ2-2 gives the full variable domain: NAGVMQNPRHLVRRRGQEARLRCSPMKGHSHVYWYRQLPEEGLKFMVYLQKENIIDESGMPKERFSAEFPKEGPSILRIQQVVRGDSAAYFCASSPRLAGNTGELFFGEGSRLTVL.